Here is one T cell receptor (beta chain) with its context. The antigen is undetermined. Trimming shortened V by 1 base and J by 8 bases, and 14 bases separated the two germline ends. CDR1 is SGHDN, CDR2 FVKESK, per germline. The CDR3 extends over 14 amino acids. Researchers attached unique molecular identifiers to individual cDNA molecules. TCRdb called the 5' RACE reads again in MiXCR, with one record for every CDR3 protein. This sample has more than 50,000 distinct CDR3 sequences, with roughly an eighth found just once. The entry originates in a study of early T cells in non-severe SARS-CoV-2 infection. Study-level background: Whole-blood bulk RNA, unsorted, was sequenced, and chains were unpaired.

Study-wide points: Reliance on VDJdb matching favored anti-spike CD8 responses; private and CD4 specificities were missed.

Sequences were derived from whole blood, sampled at baseline. The genes are TRBV14 and TRBJ1-2; D is unresolved. This TCR was recovered from an adult who was a healthcare worker with PCR-confirmed SARS-CoV-2 infection or an uninfected control (not recorded which). The CDR3 coding sequence is TGTGCCAGCAGCCAAGCAGGACTGATATCCGGCTACACCTTC. Its protein is CASSQAGLISGYTF.